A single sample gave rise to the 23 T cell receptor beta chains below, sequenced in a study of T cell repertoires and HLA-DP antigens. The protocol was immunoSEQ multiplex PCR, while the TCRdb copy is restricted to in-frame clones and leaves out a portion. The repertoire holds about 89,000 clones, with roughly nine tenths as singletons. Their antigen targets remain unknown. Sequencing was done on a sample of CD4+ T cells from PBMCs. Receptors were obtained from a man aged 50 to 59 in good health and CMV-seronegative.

DNA of the CDR3: TGTGCCAGCAGCTCACAGGGCCCTAGGGATGAAAAACTGTTTTTT. This gives the protein CASSSQGPRDEKLFF. J is TRBJ1-4 and V is TRBV7-9, with D maybe TRBD1 (6 bases). This CDR3 contains 15 residues. CDR1 is SEHNR and CDR2 is FQNEAQ in the germline V gene (reference sequence). V dropped 4 bases and J dropped 6 bases, with 15 bases sitting between them.

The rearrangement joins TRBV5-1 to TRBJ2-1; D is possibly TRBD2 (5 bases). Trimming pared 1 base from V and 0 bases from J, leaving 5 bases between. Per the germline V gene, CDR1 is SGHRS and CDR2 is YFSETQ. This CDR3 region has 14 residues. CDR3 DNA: TGCGCCAGCAGCTTGACTAGCTCCTACAATGAGCAGTTCTTC. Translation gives CASSLTSSYNEQFF. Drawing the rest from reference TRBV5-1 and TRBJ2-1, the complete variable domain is KAGVTQTPRYLIKTRGQQVTLSCSPISGHRSVSWYQQTPGQGLQFLFEYFSETQRNKGNFPGRFSGRQFSNSRSEMNVSTLELGDSALYLCASSLTSSYNEQFFGPGTRLTVL.

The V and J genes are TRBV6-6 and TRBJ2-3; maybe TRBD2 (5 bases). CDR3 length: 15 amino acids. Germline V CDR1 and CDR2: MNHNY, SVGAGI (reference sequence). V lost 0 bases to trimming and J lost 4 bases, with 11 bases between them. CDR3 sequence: CASSYSPLRADTQYF. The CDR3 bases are TGTGCCAGCAGTTACTCCCCCCTGAGGGCAGATACGCAGTATTTT.

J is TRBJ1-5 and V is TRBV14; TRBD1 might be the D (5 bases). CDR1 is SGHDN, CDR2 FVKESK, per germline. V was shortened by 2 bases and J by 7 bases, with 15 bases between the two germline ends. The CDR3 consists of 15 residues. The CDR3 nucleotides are TGTGCCAGCAGCCAACCCTATACATGGGGGCAGCCCCAGCATTTT. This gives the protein CASSQPYTWGQPQHF.

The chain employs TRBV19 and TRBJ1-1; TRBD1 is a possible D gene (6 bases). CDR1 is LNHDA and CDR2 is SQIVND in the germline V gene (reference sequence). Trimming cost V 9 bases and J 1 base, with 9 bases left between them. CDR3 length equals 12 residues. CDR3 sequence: CASQGPNTEAFF. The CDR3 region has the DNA TGTGCCAGCCAGGGGCCGAACACTGAAGCTTTCTTT.

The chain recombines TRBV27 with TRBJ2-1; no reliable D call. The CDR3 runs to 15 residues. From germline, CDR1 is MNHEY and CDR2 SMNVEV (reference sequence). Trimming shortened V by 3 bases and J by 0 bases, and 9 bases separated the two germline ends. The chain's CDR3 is CASSFRRSSYNEQFF. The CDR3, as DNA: TGTGCCAGCAGTTTTAGGAGAAGCTCCTACAATGAGCAGTTCTTC.

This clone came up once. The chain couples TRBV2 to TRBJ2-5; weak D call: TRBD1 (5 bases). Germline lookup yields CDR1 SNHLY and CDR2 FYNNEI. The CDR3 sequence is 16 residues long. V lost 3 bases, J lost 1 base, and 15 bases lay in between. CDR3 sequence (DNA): TGTGCCAGCAGTGATGGCAGGCAGGGCGTCCAAGAGACCCAGTACTTC. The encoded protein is CASSDGRQGVQETQYF. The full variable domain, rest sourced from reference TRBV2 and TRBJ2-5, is EPEVTQTPSHQVTQMGQEVILRCVPISNHLYFYWYRQILGQKVEFLVSFYNNEISEKSEIFDDQFSVERPDGSNFTLKIRSTKLEDSAMYFCASSDGRQGVQETQYFGPGTRLLVL.

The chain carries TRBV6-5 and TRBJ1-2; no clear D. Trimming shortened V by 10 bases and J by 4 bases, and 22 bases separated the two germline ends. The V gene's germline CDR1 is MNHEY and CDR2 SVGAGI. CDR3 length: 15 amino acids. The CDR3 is CATAPDPRTGYGYTF. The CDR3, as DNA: TGTGCCACAGCCCCTGACCCGAGGACTGGCTATGGCTACACCTTC.

The CDR3 is CASSSMDGHYGYTF. In DNA, the CDR3 is TGCGCCAGCAGCTCAATGGACGGACATTATGGCTACACCTTC. The J gene is TRBJ1-2, the V gene TRBV5-1, with D possibly matching TRBD1 (5 bases). V was shortened by 3 bases and J by 5 bases, with 14 bases between the two germline ends. Looked up from germline, CDR1 is SGHRS and CDR2 is YFSETQ. The CDR3 runs to 14 residues. Using reference TRBV5-1 and TRBJ1-2 for the parts outside the CDR3, the full variable domain is KAGVTQTPRYLIKTRGQQVTLSCSPISGHRSVSWYQQTPGQGLQFLFEYFSETQRNKGNFPGRFSGRQFSNSRSEMNVSTLELGDSALYLCASSSMDGHYGYTFGSGTRLTVV.

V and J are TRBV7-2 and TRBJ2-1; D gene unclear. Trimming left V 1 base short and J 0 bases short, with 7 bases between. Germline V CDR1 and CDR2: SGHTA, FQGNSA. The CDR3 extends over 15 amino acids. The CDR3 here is CASSLGLPSYNEQFF. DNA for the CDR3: TGTGCCAGCAGCTTAGGGCTTCCCTCCTACAATGAGCAGTTCTTC.

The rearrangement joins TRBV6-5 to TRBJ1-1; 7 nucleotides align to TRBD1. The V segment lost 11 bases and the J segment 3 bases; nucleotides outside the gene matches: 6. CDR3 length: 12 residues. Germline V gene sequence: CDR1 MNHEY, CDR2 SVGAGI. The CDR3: CAGNRGDTEAFF. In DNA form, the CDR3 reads TGTGCCGGCAACAGGGGTGACACTGAAGCTTTCTTT.

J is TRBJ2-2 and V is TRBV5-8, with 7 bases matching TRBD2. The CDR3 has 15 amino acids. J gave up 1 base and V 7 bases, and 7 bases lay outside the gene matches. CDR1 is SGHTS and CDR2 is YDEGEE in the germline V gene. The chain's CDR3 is CASLKRGGNTGELFF. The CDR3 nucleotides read TGTGCCAGCTTAAAGCGGGGCGGGAACACCGGGGAGCTGTTTTTT.

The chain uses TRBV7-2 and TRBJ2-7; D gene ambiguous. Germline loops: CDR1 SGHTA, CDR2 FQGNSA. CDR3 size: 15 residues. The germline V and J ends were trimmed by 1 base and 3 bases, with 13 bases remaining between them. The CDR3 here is CASSLGSQVGYEQYF. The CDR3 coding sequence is TGTGCCAGCAGCTTAGGATCCCAGGTTGGCTACGAGCAGTACTTC.

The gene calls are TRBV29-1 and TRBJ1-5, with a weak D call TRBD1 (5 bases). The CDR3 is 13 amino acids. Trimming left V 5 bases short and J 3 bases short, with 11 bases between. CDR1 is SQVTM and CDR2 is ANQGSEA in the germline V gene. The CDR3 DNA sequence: TGCAGCGTTCTATGGGGGAACAATCAGCCCCAGCATTTT. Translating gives CSVLWGNNQPQHF.

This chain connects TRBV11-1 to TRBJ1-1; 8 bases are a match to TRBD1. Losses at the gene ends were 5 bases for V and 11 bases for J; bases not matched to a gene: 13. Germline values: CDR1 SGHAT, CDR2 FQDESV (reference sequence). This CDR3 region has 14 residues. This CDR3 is CASSPRAGGLGAFF. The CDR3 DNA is TGTGCCAGCAGCCCCAGGGCAGGGGGCCTAGGTGCTTTCTTT.

CDR3 sequence: CATSRAGTSPYNEQFF. CDR3 DNA sequence: TGTGCCACCAGCAGAGCCGGGACATCCCCCTACAATGAGCAGTTCTTC. The chain employs TRBV15 and TRBJ2-1, with a weak D call TRBD1 (6 bases). V gave up 1 base and J gave up 2 bases, with 12 bases separating them. The length of the CDR3 is 16 residues. Per the germline V gene, CDR1 is LNHNV and CDR2 is YYDKDF (reference sequence).

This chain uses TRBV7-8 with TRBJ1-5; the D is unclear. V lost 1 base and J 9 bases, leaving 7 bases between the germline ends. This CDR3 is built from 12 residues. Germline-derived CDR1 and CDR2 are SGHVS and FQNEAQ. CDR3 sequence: CASSLDLRPQHF. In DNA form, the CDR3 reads TGTGCCAGCAGCTTAGATCTTCGGCCCCAGCATTTT.

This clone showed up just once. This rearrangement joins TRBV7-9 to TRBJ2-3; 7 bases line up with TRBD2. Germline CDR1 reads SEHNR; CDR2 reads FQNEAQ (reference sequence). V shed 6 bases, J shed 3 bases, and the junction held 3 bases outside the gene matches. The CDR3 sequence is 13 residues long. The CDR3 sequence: CASRDSGTDTQYF. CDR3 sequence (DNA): TGTGCCAGCAGGGATAGCGGGACAGATACGCAGTATTTT.

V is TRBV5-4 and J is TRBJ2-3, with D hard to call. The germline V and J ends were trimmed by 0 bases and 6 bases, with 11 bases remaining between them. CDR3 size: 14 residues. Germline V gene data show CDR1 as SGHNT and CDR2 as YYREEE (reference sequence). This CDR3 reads CASSLVASPDTQYF. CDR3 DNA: TGTGCCAGCAGCTTGGTTGCCAGCCCCGATACGCAGTATTTT.

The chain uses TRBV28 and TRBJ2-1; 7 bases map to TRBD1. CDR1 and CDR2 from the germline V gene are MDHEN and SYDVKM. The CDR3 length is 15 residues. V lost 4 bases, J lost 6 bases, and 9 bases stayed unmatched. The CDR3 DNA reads TGTGCCAGCAGTTCTACAGGGGCAGGAGGCAATGAGCAGTTCTTC. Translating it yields CASSSTGAGGNEQFF.

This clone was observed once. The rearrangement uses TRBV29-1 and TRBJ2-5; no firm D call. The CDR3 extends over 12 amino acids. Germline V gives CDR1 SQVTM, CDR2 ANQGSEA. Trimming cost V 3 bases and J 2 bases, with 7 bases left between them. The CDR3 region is CSVDIQQETQYF. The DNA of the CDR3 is TGCAGCGTTGACATACAGCAAGAGACCCAGTACTTC.

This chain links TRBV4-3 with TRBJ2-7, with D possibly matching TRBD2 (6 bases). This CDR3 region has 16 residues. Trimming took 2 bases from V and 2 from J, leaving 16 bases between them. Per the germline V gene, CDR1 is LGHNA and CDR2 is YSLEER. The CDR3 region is CASSQMSGLPTYEQYF. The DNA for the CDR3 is TGCGCCAGCAGCCAAATGAGCGGGCTGCCAACCTACGAGCAGTACTTC.

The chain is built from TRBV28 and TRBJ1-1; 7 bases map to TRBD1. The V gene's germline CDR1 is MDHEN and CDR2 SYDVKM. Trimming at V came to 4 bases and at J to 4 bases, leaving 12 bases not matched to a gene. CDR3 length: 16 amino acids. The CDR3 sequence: CASSYWDSGGTTEAFF. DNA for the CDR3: TGTGCCAGCAGTTACTGGGACAGTGGGGGGACCACTGAAGCTTTCTTT.